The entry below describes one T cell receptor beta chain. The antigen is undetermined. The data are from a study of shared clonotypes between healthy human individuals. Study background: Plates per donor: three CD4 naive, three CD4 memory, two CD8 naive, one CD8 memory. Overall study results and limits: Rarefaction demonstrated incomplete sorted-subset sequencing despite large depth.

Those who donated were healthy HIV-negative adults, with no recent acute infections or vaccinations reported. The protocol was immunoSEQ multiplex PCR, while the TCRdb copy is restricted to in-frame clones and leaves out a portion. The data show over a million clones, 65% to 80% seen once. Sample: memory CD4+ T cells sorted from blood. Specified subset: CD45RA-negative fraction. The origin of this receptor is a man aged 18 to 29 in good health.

CDR3 sequence (DNA): TGTGCCAGCAGCCCGACAAGGCTTGGAGTAGCTTTCTTT. This codes for CASSPTRLGVAFF. This sequence joins TRBV7-9 and TRBJ1-1, with D uncertain. The CDR3 length is 13 residues. V lost 5 bases, J lost 10 bases, and 17 bases lay in between. CDR1 and CDR2 from the germline V gene are SEHNR and FQNEAQ (reference sequence). Looking up the rest from reference TRBV7-9 and TRBJ1-1 gives the full variable domain: DTGVSQNPRHKITKRGQNVTFRCDPISEHNRLYWYRQTLGQGPEFLTYFQNEAQLEKSRLLSDRFSAERPKGSFSTLEIQRTEQGDSAMYLCASSPTRLGVAFFGQGTRLTVV.